The next 17 T cell receptor beta chains were all read from a single sample in a study of molecular identifiers for immune sequencing clone quantification. TCRdb reanalysed the PCR reads using MiXCR and keeps one entry per CDR3 protein. The sample includes over 300,000 distinct CDR3 sequences, 24% of them seen just once. The sample was naive CD8+ T cells from blood, with Jurkat cell RNA spiked in. The sample's subset: FACS-sorted CD8+CD4-CCR7+CD45RA+ naive T cells. The receptor source for this set is a human donor in good health. Some libraries in this study had Jurkat cell RNA spiked in.

This clonotype was observed at least ten times. The V call is TRBV6-5, the J call TRBJ2-4; D call uncertain. The CDR3 loop spans 15 amino acids. Germline CDR1 and CDR2: MNHEY and SVGAGI. Trimming removed 5 bases at V and 0 bases at J, with 11 bases between. The CDR3 protein is CASSPQELAKNIQYF. In DNA, the CDR3 is TGTGCCAGCAGTCCCCAGGAACTAGCCAAAAACATTCAGTACTTC.

In its sample, this clonotype was seen many times. V usage is TRBV6-5 and J usage is TRBJ1-1; 8 positions agree with TRBD1. This CDR3 is 13 amino acids long. Germline CDR1 MNHEY, CDR2 SVGAGI. The V gene end was trimmed by 6 bases and the J gene end by 5 bases; junction bases not matched to a gene: 5. The CDR3 region is CASRQGVGTEAFF. CDR3 nucleotide sequence: TGTGCCAGCAGACAGGGGGTAGGGACTGAAGCTTTCTTT.

This clonotype was detected a few times. The chain links TRBV13 to TRBJ2-7; 7 bases match TRBD2. The CDR3 spans 13 residues. V lost 5 bases to trimming and J lost 6 bases; unmatched junction nucleotides: 7. Germline V gene sequence: CDR1 PRHDT, CDR2 FYEKMQ (reference sequence). CDR3 in amino acids: CASSPQSGAEQYF. For the CDR3, the DNA is TGTGCCAGCAGCCCTCAGAGCGGGGCCGAGCAGTACTTC.

This clonotype was recorded a few times. The chain is built from TRBV20-1 and TRBJ2-7; the D is unclear. V shed 1 base and J shed 0 bases, with 16 bases lying between them. The CDR3 covers 16 residues. CDR1 is DFQATT, CDR2 SNEGSKA, per germline (reference sequence). This chain's CDR3 is CSARVPSAWNSYEQYF. CDR3 coding DNA: TGCAGTGCTAGAGTTCCTTCGGCTTGGAACTCCTACGAGCAGTACTTC.

This clonotype occurred many times. V and J are TRBV4-3 and TRBJ2-7, with D possibly matching TRBD1 (5 bases). The CDR3 length is 15 residues. Germline CDR1 LGHNA, CDR2 YSLEER. Between the trimmed V and J ends, which lost 0 bases and 3 bases, there was a span of 12 bases. CDR3 amino acids: CASSQDRRGSYEQYF. CDR3 DNA sequence: TGCGCCAGCAGCCAAGACAGAAGGGGTAGCTACGAGCAGTACTTC.

This clonotype was found a few times. The DNA of the CDR3 is TGTGCCAGCAGCGGACTCGACAGAACGAACACTGAAGCTTTCTTT. Its protein is CASSGLDRTNTEAFF. V is TRBV7-6 and J is TRBJ1-1, with D possibly matching TRBD1 (5 bases). The V and J ends lost 5 bases and 1 base respectively, with 14 bases between them. The CDR3 runs to 15 residues. Germline V CDR1 and CDR2: SGHVS, FNYEAQ.

This sequence joins TRBV19 and TRBJ2-3; tentative D call: TRBD1 (6 bases). In germline, CDR1 is LNHDA, CDR2 SQIVND (reference sequence). This CDR3 is 13 amino acids long. Trimming took 6 bases from V and 4 from J, leaving 11 bases between them. The CDR3 DNA reads TGTGCCAGTAGGAGCTGGACAGCAGATACGCAGTATTTT. Translating it yields CASRSWTADTQYF.

This clonotype appeared a single time. A much bigger clone sits one base away, suggesting this may be a read error. The J gene is TRBJ1-1, the V gene TRBV7-9, with TRBD1 as a possible D gene (5 bases). V lost 1 base and J lost 11, with 14 bases in between. The V gene's germline CDR1 is SEHNR and CDR2 FQNEAQ (reference sequence). The CDR3 is 13 residues long. CDR3 residues: CASSLVAGIGAFF. For the CDR3, the DNA is TGTGCCAGCAGCTTAGTAGCAGGGATTGGTGCTTTCTTT.

This clonotype was found a few times. This chain uses TRBV12-3 or TRBV12-4 with TRBJ2-7, with D possibly being TRBD1 (6 bases). V gave up 6 bases and J gave up 2 bases, with 17 bases separating them. The length of the CDR3 is 15 residues. The CDR3 protein is CASSDEQGPAYEQYF. The CDR3 nucleotides read TGTGCCAGCAGCGATGAACAGGGTCCGGCCTACGAGCAGTACTTC.

This clonotype has a handful of counts. This rearrangement joins TRBV27 to TRBJ2-4; tentatively, D is TRBD1 (5 bases). The germline CDR1 and CDR2 sequences are MNHEY and SMNVEV (reference sequence). V lost 2 bases, J lost 0 bases, and 11 bases lay in between. This CDR3 has 16 residues. The CDR3 coding sequence is TGTGCCAGCAGTTTACGACAGACACTAGCCAAAAACATTCAGTACTTC. It yields the protein CASSLRQTLAKNIQYF.

This clonotype was detected a few times. J is TRBJ2-7 and V is TRBV6-5; a weak D match, TRBD2 (5 bases). V lost 0 bases and J 0 bases, leaving 15 bases between the germline ends. The CDR3 is 17 amino acids. The germline V gene encodes CDR1 MNHEY and CDR2 SVGAGI. The DNA for the CDR3 is TGTGCCAGCAGTTACTCTATGGCGGGTTTAACCTCCTACGAGCAGTACTTC. This codes for CASSYSMAGLTSYEQYF.

At least ten counts were recorded for this clonotype. The chain combines TRBV4-3 with TRBJ2-7, with a possible D match to TRBD1 (6 bases). The germline V and J ends were trimmed by 2 bases and 5 bases, with 16 bases remaining between them. The germline CDR1 and CDR2 sequences are LGHNA and YSLEER. The length of the CDR3 is 15 residues. The CDR3 nucleotides are TGCGCCAGCAGCCAAAACCCCCTGGCAGGGGACGAGCAGTACTTC. It yields the protein CASSQNPLAGDEQYF.

Concerning this clonotype itself: Given a much more abundant clone one base away, this may be a read error. Here the CDR3 reads CASSVTSRGDMQYF. The CDR3 coding sequence is TGTGCCAGCAGCGTGACTAGTCGGGGAGATATGCAGTATTTT. V is TRBV7-6 and J is TRBJ2-3; the D gene is possibly TRBD2 (6 bases). There are 14 residues in the CDR3. Germline loops: CDR1 SGHVS, CDR2 FNYEAQ.

There are a few counts of this clonotype. V usage is TRBV27 and J usage is TRBJ2-4, with D unresolved. The CDR3 has 15 amino acids. V shed 2 bases and J shed 2 bases, with 10 bases lying between them. CDR1 MNHEY and CDR2 SMNVEV come from the germline V gene (reference sequence). The CDR3 region is CASSLMPTPKNIQYF. In DNA, the CDR3 is TGTGCCAGCAGTTTAATGCCTACACCCAAAAACATTCAGTACTTC.

The genes are TRBV13 and TRBJ2-1; 7 bases fit TRBD2. The CDR3 length is 16 residues. Germline CDR1 reads PRHDT; CDR2 reads FYEKMQ (reference sequence). Losses at the gene ends were 2 bases for V and 4 bases for J; bases not matched to a gene: 8. The DNA for the CDR3 is TGTGCCAGCAGCTTACTAGCTGTGGGGGGGTACAATGAGCAGTTCTTC. Amino acid sequence: CASSLLAVGGYNEQFF.

This clonotype occurred many times. The chain recombines TRBV30 with TRBJ2-3, with D perhaps assigned TRBD1 or TRBD2 (5 bases each). CDR3 length equals 12 residues. Looked up from germline, CDR1 is GTSNPN and CDR2 is SVGIG (reference sequence). V was clipped by 2 bases and J by 6 bases, with 9 bases between them. CDR3 amino acids: CAWSPEGDTQYF. DNA for the CDR3: TGTGCCTGGAGTCCCGAGGGGGATACGCAGTATTTT.

There are many counts of this clonotype. This chain connects TRBV28 to TRBJ2-3, with TRBD2 matching 10 bases. J lost 6 bases, V lost 5 bases, and 14 bases had no gene match. The CDR3 covers 17 residues. The germline CDR1 and CDR2 sequences are MDHEN and SYDVKM. For the CDR3, the DNA is TGTGCCAGCAGTAGACGACAAAGCGGGAGGGCCTTGGATACGCAGTATTTT. As protein: CASSRRQSGRALDTQYF.